This T cell receptor (beta chain) derives from a study of blood T cell repertoires in COVID-19 (dated by TCRdb to 2018 to 2021). A note on the overall study: Samples from collaborators originated in the United States, Italy and Spain and spanned both the acute and convalescent phases of COVID-19. Samples were obtained from the ongoing ImmuneRACE study (first 160 participants) and from over 1,000 subjects provided by 6 global collaborators. HLA class I and class II types, where available, came from metadata supplied by the sample provider rather than from assay-based typing. The dataset comprised deeply sampled blood TCRbeta repertoires from subjects exposed to, actively infected with, or recovered from COVID-19. Nearly every sample came with metadata listing a de-identified subject ID, COVID-19 status, age in years and sex. The material from the prospective study consisted of cDNA or gDNA derived from T cells, B-cell-depleted T cells, or PBMCs. The repertoires were released in a freely available public database intended as a resource for research on the immune response to SARS-CoV-2.

Each collaborating institution followed its own protocols to collect whole blood in K2EDTA tubes. For TCRbeta analysis, collaborators shipped samples as frozen whole blood, isolated PBMCs, or DNA extracted from either of those sample types. TCRbeta CDR3 regions were amplified from genomic DNA by means of the immunoSEQ Assay, a bias-controlled multiplex PCR. The authors' pipeline ran thus. The number of nucleated cells in each sample was estimated from the amplification of reference gene primers within the assay. To quantify the absolute abundance of each unique TCRbeta CDR3 rearrangement, sequence reads were collapsed and filtered. For each sample, productive Simpson clonality was calculated as the square root of Simpson's diversity index across productive rearrangements. TCRdb obtained this table from immuneACCESS and retained in-frame rearrangements with V and J assigned. These tables miss some clones; where compared with another copy, unresolved V genes account for less than half of the shortfall, and the remainder is unexplained. The V and J calls and clone size were taken over from that table, and D and trimming were inferred from the DNA. Here the sample has about 67,000 clones; approximately 87% occur a single time. Of the sample, roughly 4.4% is held by the ten largest clones.

V lost 9 bases and J lost 4 bases, and the count of bases not matched to a germline gene is 10. From the cysteine up to the phenylalanine, the CDR3 has a length of 14 residues. Here the CDR3 DNA is all that survives: 42 bases in frame from base 1. The germline V gene supplies CDR1 MNHEY and CDR2 SVGAGI. This clone showed up just once. This clone's antigen is unknown. No base quality values were provided; no much bigger clone lies one nucleotide off. Broad study findings and their caveats: The quantity of clinical and demographic metadata differed by source and by participant and was supplied without curation.

Sequencing was carried out using peripheral blood. The receptor was derived from a man aged 50-59 years with active COVID-19. The rearrangement combines TRBV6-5 with TRBJ1-1, and 8 junction bases match TRBD1. The DNA sequence is given as TGTGCCAGTCGTATCACAGGGGGTGGCACTGAAGCTTTCTTT. Translation gives CASRITGGGTEAFF.